This T cell receptor (beta chain) was captured in a study of human thymus T cells. Study-wide results and caveats: Unrelated people showed highly overlapping thymic repertoires, related research reported.

Thymic resections from corrective heart surgery supplied the tissue. Corrective surgery for congenital heart defects was being performed on the healthy Finnish infants who served as donors. Comments on this clone: Its target is not known.

Profiled with immunoSEQ multiplex PCR; TCRdb holds only in-frame clones, not every one. The sample has approximately 70,000 clones, approximately 95% seen once. The length of the CDR3 is 18 residues. Germline CDR1 is SNHLY and CDR2 is FYNNEI. This chain links TRBV2 with TRBJ2-5; 7 bases fit TRBD1. Matching the DNA end better, TRBJ2-7 makes the J call doubtful. The clonotype originates from a girl less than two years old with a congenital heart defect but otherwise immunologically healthy. The material sequenced was thymus tissue. The DNA of the CDR3 is TGTGCCAGCAGTGTACAGGGGTTCGCAGTGGTAACTTGTTACGAGCAGTACTTC. This encodes CASSVQGFAVVTCYEQYF.